Listed below are T cell receptor beta chains from one sample, sequenced in a study of low-dose radiotherapy and immunotherapy resistance in tumors. TCRdb ran MiXCR on the reads and lists one entry per CDR3 protein. The sample includes tens of thousands of distinct CDR3 sequences, almost 25% of them seen just once. The sample was PBMCs, taken before treatment. These receptors were obtained from a male donor with prostate cancer. The CDR3 runs from the conserved cysteine through the conserved F or W. The order of the fields is V gene, J gene, clone size, D gene, CDR3 length, CDR3 protein, CDR3 DNA. The D gene is left open where the match is weak. Size tells how often a clone was seen (once, few, many) or the class of an expanded clone, and some rows leave it out.

>TRBV3-1|TRBJ2-6|many|.|18
CASSQDMAGASGANVLTF
TGTGCCAGCAGCCAAGATATGGCAGGGGCCTCTGGGGCCAACGTCCTGACTTTC
>TRBV7-8|TRBJ1-5|many|.|13
CASSFGGDQPQHF
TGTGCCAGCAGCTTCGGAGGGGATCAGCCCCAGCATTTT
>TRBV24-1|TRBJ2-3|many|.|14
CATSDSYSTDTQYF
TGTGCCACCAGTGATTCCTATAGCACAGATACGCAGTATTTT
>TRBV5-1|TRBJ2-3|many|TRBD2|13
CASSGGGTDTQYF
TGCGCCAGCAGTGGGGGGGGGACAGATACGCAGTATTTT
>TRBV5-1|TRBJ2-3|many|.|12
CASSLESYTQYF
TGCGCCAGCAGCTTGGAATCGTATACGCAGTATTTT
>TRBV29-1|TRBJ2-1|many|TRBD2|15
CSVGLAGQPYNEQFF
TGCAGCGTAGGACTAGCGGGACAGCCCTACAATGAGCAGTTCTTC
>TRBV4-2|TRBJ2-3|medium-sized|.|16
CASSQVSRGSTDTQYF
TGTGCCAGCAGCCAAGTCTCGCGGGGAAGCACAGATACGCAGTATTTT
>TRBV3-1|TRBJ2-7|many|TRBD1|14
CASSRQGQPYEQYF
TGTGCCAGCAGCCGCCAGGGACAGCCCTACGAGCAGTACTTC
>TRBV18|TRBJ1-5|few|.|11
CASSPRQPQHF
TGTGCCAGCTCACCACGTCAGCCCCAGCATTTT
>TRBV25-1|TRBJ2-7|many|TRBD2|15
CASSVRTSGPYEQYF
TGTGCCAGCAGTGTCCGGACTAGCGGACCCTACGAGCAGTACTTC
>TRBV15|TRBJ2-7|many|.|15
CATSRGEAGANEQYF
TGTGCCACCAGCAGAGGGGAGGCGGGGGCGAATGAGCAGTACTTC
>TRBV7-6|TRBJ2-2|.|TRBD2|16
CASSGWTSGGTGELFF
TGTGCCAGCAGCGGATGGACTAGCGGGGGAACCGGGGAGCTGTTTTTT
>TRBV27|TRBJ2-7|.|TRBD2|14
CASSVGTGRDEQYF
TGTGCCAGCAGTGTCGGGACGGGGAGGGACGAGCAGTACTTC
>TRBV29-1|TRBJ1-1|many|.|12
CSVVGYHTEAFF
TGCAGCGTTGTCGGGTATCATACTGAAGCTTTCTTT
>TRBV25-1|TRBJ1-1|many|.|12
CASRVMNTEAFF
TGTGCCAGCCGTGTTATGAACACTGAAGCTTTCTTT
>TRBV27|TRBJ2-1|.|.|14
CASRYAPDYNEQFF
TGTGCCAGCCGATACGCCCCAGATTACAATGAGCAGTTCTTC
>TRBV5-5|TRBJ2-1|few|TRBD1|15
CASTSKDRLGHEQFF
TGTGCCAGCACCTCGAAGGACAGGCTCGGGCATGAGCAGTTCTTC
>TRBV19|TRBJ2-1|many|TRBD2|15
CASRVVAGAFNEQFF
TGTGCCAGTAGAGTCGTAGCGGGGGCCTTCAATGAGCAGTTCTTC